The rows below give T cell receptor beta chains drawn from one sample of a study of shared clonotypes between healthy human individuals. The repertoire was sequenced with immunoSEQ multiplex PCR; TCRdb's copy has only in-frame clones and lacks some. The table records about 2 million clones, roughly 94% of them present only once. The sample was naive CD4+ T cells sorted from blood. The source is a man younger than 35 in good health. CDR3s include the opening cysteine and the closing phenylalanine or tryptophan. D genes are given only for firm matches. Clone size, where shown, is once, few, many, or a class for clones that have expanded.

TRBV5-6,TRBJ2-7,TRBD2,few,TGTGCCAGCAGCTATAGCGGGGGCTCCTACGAGCAGTACTTC,CASSYSGGSYEQYF
TRBV6-5,TRBJ1-3,-,-,TGTGCCAGCAGTTACTCTGGGGGGTTCTCTGGAAACACCATATATTTT,CASSYSGGFSGNTIYF
TRBV7-9,TRBJ2-2,-,-,TGTGCCAGCAGCTTCGGACAAAACACCGGGGAGCTGTTTTTT,CASSFGQNTGELFF
TRBV7-9,TRBJ2-7,-,-,TGTGCCAGCAGCTTACTATCCAGGGCCTACGAGCAGTACTTC,CASSLLSRAYEQYF
TRBV9,TRBJ1-4,-,-,TGTGCCAGCAGCGTAGGCTCCCTTAATGAAAAACTGTTTTTT,CASSVGSLNEKLFF
TRBV29-1,TRBJ1-1,TRBD1,-,TGCAGCGTTGAATATATAGGACAGGGGGGTTCCACTGAAGCTTTCTTT,CSVEYIGQGGSTEAFF
TRBV6-5,TRBJ1-1,TRBD1,-,TGTGCCAGCTCACATGGGACAGCCAACACTGAAGCTTTCTTT,CASSHGTANTEAFF
TRBV6-5,TRBJ2-7,-,-,TGTGCCAGCAGCGGTTCCCAAAGCTCCTACGAGCAGTACTTC,CASSGSQSSYEQYF
TRBV11-2,TRBJ2-7,TRBD1,-,TGTGCCAGCAGCTTGGACAGGGACTCCTACGAGCAGTACTTC,CASSLDRDSYEQYF
TRBV5-1,TRBJ1-1,-,few,TGCGCCAGCAGCTTGGCCCCGGGGGCGATTACTGAAGCTTTCTTT,CASSLAPGAITEAFF
TRBV13,TRBJ2-5,-,-,TGTGCCAGCAGCAGTCAGGAGTGGGACTCACAAGAGACCCAGTACTTC,CASSSQEWDSQETQYF
TRBV5-1,TRBJ2-2,-,-,TGCGCCAGCAGCTTGGTACCGTACACCGGGGAGCTGTTTTTT,CASSLVPYTGELFF
TRBV7-2,TRBJ2-2,-,-,TGTGCCAGCAGCCGGAGCAACGCGGGTCCCGGGGAGCTGTTTTTT,CASSRSNAGPGELFF
TRBV7-9,TRBJ2-7,-,-,TGTGCCAGCAGCCCCGCCGTACCCTACGAGCAGTACTTC,CASSPAVPYEQYF
TRBV7-2,TRBJ2-7,TRBD2,-,TGTGCCAGCAGCCGACTAGCGGGGCCAACCTACGAGCAGTACTTC,CASSRLAGPTYEQYF
TRBV4-3,TRBJ2-2,-,-,TGCGCCAGCAGCCCGGGGGCGGGGACCGGGGAGCTGTTTTTT,CASSPGAGTGELFF
TRBV6-6,TRBJ1-1,-,-,TGTGCCAGCAGTTACAGGGATAAGAACACTGAAGCTTTCTTT,CASSYRDKNTEAFF
TRBV28,TRBJ1-1,-,-,TGTGCCAGCAGCTCGGCTGTGAACACTGAAGCTTTCTTT,CASSSAVNTEAFF
TRBV6-1,TRBJ2-7,-,-,TGTGCCAGCAGTGAATGGGTCAGCTCCGAGCAGTACTTC,CASSEWVSSEQYF
TRBV6-5,TRBJ2-7,-,-,TGTGCCAGCAGGCCTTCCGGGACACCTCGGCAGTACTTC,CASRPSGTPRQYF
TRBV20-1,TRBJ2-1,-,-,TGCAGTGCTAGTAGTAAAAATGAGCAGTTCTTC,CSASSKNEQFF
TRBV7-9,TRBJ2-7,-,-,TGTGCCAGCAGCCCCCCCCGAGGTCCCTACGAGCAGTACTTC,CASSPPRGPYEQYF
TRBV2,TRBJ2-3,-,once,TGTGCCAGCAGTGAATCGGCAGATACGCAGTATTTT,CASSESADTQYF
TRBV5-6,TRBJ2-5,TRBD2,-,TGTGCCAGCAGCTTAAGCGGGGGTGAGACCCAGTACTTC,CASSLSGGETQYF
TRBV30,TRBJ1-1,TRBD1,-,TGTGCCTGGAGTGTAGACAGGGGGCGATTTGACACTGAAGCTTTCTTT,CAWSVDRGRFDTEAFF
TRBV7-2,TRBJ2-3,-,-,TGTGCCAGCAGCCCCGTAGCGTTGACTAGCACAGATACGCAGTATTTT,CASSPVALTSTDTQYF
TRBV7-2,TRBJ2-7,TRBD2,once,TGTGCCAGCGGCCCGGGACTACTGAGCGAGCAGTACTTC,CASGPGLLSEQYF
TRBV5-4,TRBJ2-1,TRBD2,-,TGTGCCAGCAGCTCCCCGGCTAGCGGGAATGAGCAGTTCTTC,CASSSPASGNEQFF
TRBV2,TRBJ2-1,TRBD2,-,TGTGCCAGCAGCGGACTAGCGGGGGTAGGGGAGCAGTTCTTC,CASSGLAGVGEQFF
TRBV6-1,TRBJ2-7,TRBD1,-,TGTGCCAGCAGGGGAACAGGGGAGAGTTACGAGCAGTACTTC,CASRGTGESYEQYF
TRBV19,TRBJ2-7,-,-,TGTGCCAGTAGTATGATAGCAGGGGGGGACTACGAGCAGTACTTC,CASSMIAGGDYEQYF
TRBV10-3,TRBJ2-7,TRBD2,-,TGTGCCATCAAGCTAGCGGGGGGGAGCGAGCAGTACTTC,CAIKLAGGSEQYF
TRBV19,TRBJ1-2,TRBD1,-,TGTGCCAGTAGAGGGACAGCTCAGTATGGCTACACCTTC,CASRGTAQYGYTF
TRBV2,TRBJ2-7,-,-,TGTGCCAGCAGTGAAGTGGCAGATTCTCGATACGAGCAGTACTTC,CASSEVADSRYEQYF
TRBV6-6,TRBJ1-5,TRBD1,-,TGTGCCAGCAGTTACTCAGGGGGCTCGCAGCCCCAGCATTTT,CASSYSGGSQPQHF
TRBV7-2,TRBJ2-7,-,once,TGTGCCAGCAGCTTAATTCCTCGAGGGGGATCCTACGAGCAGTACTTC,CASSLIPRGGSYEQYF
TRBV2,TRBJ1-2,TRBD1,-,TGTGCCAGCAGTCAAACTCAGGGGGACTATGGCTACACCTTC,CASSQTQGDYGYTF
TRBV29-1,TRBJ2-3,-,-,TGCAGCGTTGAGTGGATACTGGCAGGAGGGCCCGATACGCAGTATTTT,CSVEWILAGGPDTQYF
TRBV27,TRBJ1-1,TRBD1,once,TGTGCCAGCAGTGGGACAGGGAAGAACACTGAAGCTTTCTTT,CASSGTGKNTEAFF
TRBV5-1,TRBJ2-1,TRBD2,-,TGCGCCAGCTGCGCAGAGGGAGGGTCCTACAATGAGCAGTTCTTC,CASCAEGGSYNEQFF
TRBV30,TRBJ1-3,-,-,TGTGCCTGGAGCACGGGGGTCGTGAGCTCTGGAAACACCATATATTTT,CAWSTGVVSSGNTIYF
TRBV18,TRBJ1-1,-,-,TGTGCCAGCTCATCGATTACAGGGACTGAAGCTTTCTTT,CASSSITGTEAFF
TRBV7-9,TRBJ1-3,TRBD1,-,TGTGCCAGCAGCTTAGGCGGACAGGGAATATCTGGAAACACCATATATTTT,CASSLGGQGISGNTIYF
TRBV7-8,TRBJ2-2,-,-,TGTGCCAGCAGCTTAAACACCGGGGAGCTGTTTTTT,CASSLNTGELFF
TRBV5-4,TRBJ1-5,-,-,TGTGCCAGCAGCTTGTACTGGACATTCTCCTCCAGCAATCAGCCCCAGCATTTT,CASSLYWTFSSSNQPQHF
TRBV7-8,TRBJ1-1,-,-,TGTGCCAGCAGCCTCGTCACGTCTGACTCCACTGAAGCTTTCTTT,CASSLVTSDSTEAFF
TRBV11-3,TRBJ2-7,TRBD1,-,TGTGCCAGCAGCTTAACAGGGGGCTACGAGCAGTACTTC,CASSLTGGYEQYF
TRBV4-1,TRBJ2-7,TRBD1,-,TGCGCCAGCAGCCAAGATGGAAGGACAGGGTTGATCTACGAGCAGTACTTC,CASSQDGRTGLIYEQYF
TRBV2,TRBJ2-1,-,-,-,CASRPSAGTVTMSSSSGQGEQFF